Detailed here is one T cell receptor beta chain. This CDR3 spans 12 amino acids. Germline CDR1 and CDR2: ENHRY and SYGVKD. Between the trimmed V and J ends, which lost 10 bases and 3 bases, there was a span of 12 bases. Assay used: immunoSEQ multiplex PCR; TCRdb lists only in-frame clones, some missing. The sample includes about 150,000 clones, roughly 88% of them seen just once. The sample originates from a study of T cell responses to AZD1222 COVID-19 vaccine. The genes are TRBV10-3 and TRBJ2-5; no clear D. The sample was peripheral blood, taken on day 0 of MenACWY control vaccination. The receptor was isolated from an adult in good health. CDR3 bases: TGTGCCACCCGGCCCGAAAAAGAGACCCAGTACTTC. It yields the protein CATRPEKETQYF.